The rows below give T cell receptor beta chains drawn from one sample of a study of shared clonotypes between healthy human individuals. Libraries were prepared by immunoSEQ multiplex PCR; TCRdb keeps only in-frame clonotypes and omits some of them. The data show about 1,900,000 clones, approximately 94% seen once. Sequencing was performed on naive CD8+ T cells sorted from blood. Receptors were obtained from a man between 18 and 35 years old in good health. CDR3s include the opening cysteine and the closing phenylalanine or tryptophan. D genes are given only for firm matches. Clone size is shown for a subset of rows, as once, few, many or a class of expanded clone.

CDR3aa: CASSLWETPYEQYF; CDR3nt: TGTGCCAGCAGTTTATGGGAGACCCCCTACGAGCAGTACTTC; d_gene: -; v_gene: TRBV27; j_gene: TRBJ2-7; abundance: -
CDR3aa: CAISDGGAGPRETQYF; CDR3nt: TGTGCCATCAGTGATGGGGGTGCGGGGCCGCGAGAGACCCAGTACTTC; d_gene: -; v_gene: TRBV10-3; j_gene: TRBJ2-5; abundance: -
CDR3aa: CASSPGLAVYNEQFF; CDR3nt: TGTGCCAGCAGCCCGGGACTAGCGGTCTACAATGAGCAGTTCTTC; d_gene: TRBD2; v_gene: TRBV27; j_gene: TRBJ2-1; abundance: once
CDR3aa: CASSSDGDYEQYF; CDR3nt: TGTGCCAGCAGCTCGGACGGAGACTACGAGCAGTACTTC; d_gene: -; v_gene: TRBV2; j_gene: TRBJ2-7; abundance: -
CDR3aa: CSATSPYEQYF; CDR3nt: TGCAGTGCTACAAGCCCCTACGAGCAGTACTTC; d_gene: -; v_gene: TRBV20-1; j_gene: TRBJ2-7; abundance: -
CDR3aa: CASSFISWHEQYF; CDR3nt: TGTGCCAGCAGCTTCATTAGCTGGCACGAGCAGTACTTC; d_gene: -; v_gene: TRBV7-2; j_gene: TRBJ2-7; abundance: -
CDR3aa: CSVAPGQNTEAFF; CDR3nt: TGCAGCGTTGCACCGGGACAGAACACTGAAGCTTTCTTT; d_gene: -; v_gene: TRBV29-1; j_gene: TRBJ1-1; abundance: -
CDR3aa: CASSLGQGLRYEQYF; CDR3nt: TGTGCCAGCAGCTTAGGACAGGGGTTAAGGTACGAGCAGTACTTC; d_gene: TRBD1; v_gene: TRBV7-9; j_gene: TRBJ2-7; abundance: -
CDR3aa: CSVGQITDTQYF; CDR3nt: TGCAGCGTTGGGCAGATCACAGATACGCAGTATTTT; d_gene: -; v_gene: TRBV29-1; j_gene: TRBJ2-3; abundance: -
CDR3aa: CASSPGTGYYEQFF; CDR3nt: TGCGCCAGCAGCCCTGGGACAGGGTATTATGAGCAGTTCTTC; d_gene: TRBD1; v_gene: TRBV5-1; j_gene: TRBJ2-1; abundance: -
CDR3aa: CASRTSGGSYGYTF; CDR3nt: TGTGCCAGCAGGACCTCCGGGGGTAGCTATGGCTACACCTTC; d_gene: -; v_gene: TRBV27; j_gene: TRBJ1-2; abundance: -
CDR3aa: CAISDPRAGADTGELFF; CDR3nt: TGTGCCATCAGTGACCCACGGGCAGGGGCGGACACCGGGGAGCTGTTTTTT; d_gene: -; v_gene: TRBV10-3; j_gene: TRBJ2-2; abundance: -
CDR3aa: CASSHGTSGSPRGYEQYF; CDR3nt: TGTGCCAGCAGCCACGGGACTAGCGGGAGCCCAAGGGGCTACGAGCAGTACTTC; d_gene: TRBD2; v_gene: TRBV5-5; j_gene: TRBJ2-7; abundance: -
CDR3aa: CASSQTDRVPYEQYF; CDR3nt: TGTGCCAGCAGCCAGACCGACAGGGTACCCTACGAGCAGTACTTC; d_gene: TRBD1; v_gene: TRBV13; j_gene: TRBJ2-7; abundance: -
CDR3aa: CASSLSPYRPGTEAFF; CDR3nt: TGTGCCAGCAGCTTATCCCCCTACCGGCCGGGCACTGAAGCTTTCTTT; d_gene: -; v_gene: TRBV7-6; j_gene: TRBJ1-1; abundance: -
CDR3aa: CASSALAIQETQYF; CDR3nt: TGTGCCAGCAGTGCCCTAGCGATCCAAGAGACCCAGTACTTC; d_gene: -; v_gene: TRBV6-6; j_gene: TRBJ2-5; abundance: -
CDR3aa: CASSLGQGLETQYF; CDR3nt: TGTGCCAGCAGCTTGGGGCAGGGGCTAGAGACCCAGTACTTC; d_gene: -; v_gene: TRBV5-4; j_gene: TRBJ2-5; abundance: -
CDR3aa: CASSPDTGELFF; CDR3nt: TGTGCCAGCAGCCCCGACACCGGGGAGCTGTTTTTT; d_gene: -; v_gene: TRBV2; j_gene: TRBJ2-2; abundance: -
CDR3aa: CASSAGQYTGELFF; CDR3nt: TGCGCCAGCAGTGCCGGACAGTACACCGGGGAGCTGTTTTTT; d_gene: -; v_gene: TRBV10-1; j_gene: TRBJ2-2; abundance: -
CDR3aa: CASSYGEEAETQYF; CDR3nt: TGTGCCAGCAGTTATGGCGAAGAGGCGGAGACCCAGTACTTC; d_gene: -; v_gene: TRBV6-5; j_gene: TRBJ2-5; abundance: -
CDR3aa: CASSLAGDTQYF; CDR3nt: TGTGCCAGCAGTTTAGCGGGTGATACGCAGTATTTT; d_gene: -; v_gene: TRBV28; j_gene: TRBJ2-3; abundance: -
CDR3aa: CASSINGQGLYEQYF; CDR3nt: TGTGCCAGTAGTATAAACGGACAGGGGTTGTACGAGCAGTACTTC; d_gene: TRBD1; v_gene: TRBV19; j_gene: TRBJ2-7; abundance: -
CDR3aa: CAISAGSQYEQYF; CDR3nt: TGTGCCATCAGTGCTGGCAGTCAGTACGAGCAGTACTTC; d_gene: -; v_gene: TRBV10-3; j_gene: TRBJ2-7; abundance: -
CDR3aa: CASRLRGGPVGYGYTF; CDR3nt: TGTGCCAGCAGGCTCCGGGGGGGGCCGGTTGGCTATGGCTACACCTTC; d_gene: -; v_gene: TRBV27; j_gene: TRBJ1-2; abundance: -
CDR3aa: CASSPVGGISSYEQYF; CDR3nt: TGTGCCAGCAGTCCCGTGGGGGGGATAAGCTCCTACGAGCAGTACTTC; d_gene: TRBD2; v_gene: TRBV27; j_gene: TRBJ2-7; abundance: -
CDR3aa: CASSPLGLQETQYF; CDR3nt: TGCGCCAGCAGCCCCCTTGGGCTCCAAGAGACCCAGTACTTC; d_gene: -; v_gene: TRBV4-1; j_gene: TRBJ2-5; abundance: once
CDR3aa: CASREQLAGYSTDTQYF; CDR3nt: TGTGCCAGCAGAGAACAACTAGCGGGTTATAGCACAGATACGCAGTATTTT; d_gene: TRBD2; v_gene: TRBV28; j_gene: TRBJ2-3; abundance: -
CDR3aa: CASSTTGGALGTEAFF; CDR3nt: TGTGCCAGTAGTACGACAGGGGGCGCGTTGGGCACTGAAGCTTTCTTT; d_gene: TRBD1; v_gene: TRBV19; j_gene: TRBJ1-1; abundance: -
CDR3aa: CASSLETFYEQYF; CDR3nt: TGTGCCAGCAGCTTAGAAACCTTCTACGAGCAGTACTTC; d_gene: -; v_gene: TRBV7-6; j_gene: TRBJ2-7; abundance: -
CDR3aa: CASSPQDSVLYEQYF; CDR3nt: TGTGCCAGCAGCCCTCAAGACAGTGTGCTCTACGAGCAGTACTTC; d_gene: -; v_gene: TRBV7-9; j_gene: TRBJ2-7; abundance: once
CDR3aa: CASATGHSSYEQYF; CDR3nt: TGTGCCAGCGCGACGGGACACAGCTCCTACGAGCAGTACTTC; d_gene: -; v_gene: TRBV19; j_gene: TRBJ2-7; abundance: -
CDR3aa: CASSFQGPTEAFF; CDR3nt: TGTGCCAGCAGCTTCCAGGGGCCCACTGAAGCTTTCTTT; d_gene: -; v_gene: TRBV5-6; j_gene: TRBJ1-1; abundance: -
CDR3aa: CASSLAGAGGTDTQYF; CDR3nt: TGTGCCAGCAGCTTAGCTGGAGCGGGAGGCACAGATACGCAGTATTTT; d_gene: TRBD2; v_gene: TRBV11-3; j_gene: TRBJ2-3; abundance: -
CDR3aa: CASSPGTGWINWKPYLTTDTQYF; CDR3nt: TGTGCCAGCTCACCAGGTACAGGGTGGATAAACTGGAAACCATACCTAACCACAGATACGCAGTATTTT; d_gene: -; v_gene: TRBV18; j_gene: TRBJ2-3; abundance: -
CDR3aa: CASSLGGDPYEQYF; CDR3nt: TGCGCCAGCAGCCTCGGGGGGGACCCCTACGAGCAGTACTTC; d_gene: TRBD2; v_gene: TRBV4-1; j_gene: TRBJ2-7; abundance: -
CDR3aa: CASSLSTDYYEQYF; CDR3nt: TGCGCCAGCAGCCTCTCGACCGACTACTACGAGCAGTACTTC; d_gene: -; v_gene: TRBV5-1; j_gene: TRBJ2-7; abundance: -
CDR3aa: CASSWGDYLREQYF; CDR3nt: TGTGCCAGCAGCTGGGGGGACTACCTTCGGGAGCAGTACTTC; d_gene: TRBD2; v_gene: TRBV13; j_gene: TRBJ2-7; abundance: once
CDR3aa: CASSQVQPGQEGLNIQYF; CDR3nt: TGCGCCAGCAGCCAAGTCCAACCCGGGCAGGAGGGACTAAACATTCAGTACTTC; d_gene: -; v_gene: TRBV4-3; j_gene: TRBJ2-4; abundance: -
CDR3aa: CASSLFQGTGFFNTEAFF; CDR3nt: TGTGCCAGCAGCTTGTTTCAGGGGACAGGGTTTTTCAACACTGAAGCTTTCTTT; d_gene: TRBD1; v_gene: TRBV5-8; j_gene: TRBJ1-1; abundance: -
CDR3aa: CASTHQGSQSHYGYTF; CDR3nt: TGTGCCAGCACCCACCAAGGCAGCCAGTCCCATTATGGCTACACCTTC; d_gene: -; v_gene: TRBV7-9; j_gene: TRBJ1-2; abundance: -
CDR3aa: CATQNPRTGWDPNTGELFF; CDR3nt: TGTGCCACCCAAAACCCGAGGACAGGGTGGGATCCAAACACCGGGGAGCTGTTTTTT; d_gene: TRBD1; v_gene: TRBV10-3; j_gene: TRBJ2-2; abundance: -
CDR3aa: CASSLARYNEQFF; CDR3nt: TGTGCCAGCAGCTTAGCCAGATACAATGAGCAGTTCTTC; d_gene: -; v_gene: TRBV7-2; j_gene: TRBJ2-1; abundance: -
CDR3aa: CASSSWTGGDEQYF; CDR3nt: TGTGCCAGCAGTTCTTGGACAGGGGGCGACGAGCAGTACTTC; d_gene: TRBD1; v_gene: TRBV27; j_gene: TRBJ2-7; abundance: -
CDR3aa: CASTESGTGSYEQYF; CDR3nt: TGTGCCAGCACCGAATCCGGGACAGGGTCCTACGAGCAGTACTTC; d_gene: TRBD1; v_gene: TRBV6-6; j_gene: TRBJ2-7; abundance: once
CDR3aa: CASSLVGGTQKETQYF; CDR3nt: TGTGCCAGCAGCTTAGTTGGGGGGACGCAAAAAGAGACCCAGTACTTC; d_gene: -; v_gene: TRBV7-9; j_gene: TRBJ2-5; abundance: -
CDR3aa: CASSVDGNIYEKLFF; CDR3nt: TGTGCCAGCAGCGTAGACGGCAATATCTATGAAAAACTGTTTTTT; d_gene: -; v_gene: TRBV9; j_gene: TRBJ1-4; abundance: -
CDR3aa: CASSLTDTGELFF; CDR3nt: TGTGCCAGCAGTTTGACGGACACCGGGGAGCTGTTTTTT; d_gene: -; v_gene: TRBV27; j_gene: TRBJ2-2; abundance: -
CDR3aa: CASSFGANHYLRDEQFF; CDR3nt: TGTGCCAGCAGCTTTGGGGCTAATCATTATCTTAGGGATGAGCAGTTCTTC; d_gene: -; v_gene: TRBV12-1; j_gene: TRBJ2-1; abundance: -
CDR3aa: CASTGSVGEQFF; CDR3nt: TGTGCCAGCACCGGGAGTGTCGGGGAGCAGTTCTTC; d_gene: -; v_gene: TRBV6-6; j_gene: TRBJ2-1; abundance: -
CDR3aa: CASSQTSGSSYEQYF; CDR3nt: TGTGCCAGCAGCCAGACTAGCGGGAGCTCCTACGAGCAGTACTTC; d_gene: TRBD2; v_gene: TRBV7-6; j_gene: TRBJ2-7; abundance: -
CDR3aa: CASSYPPGTPNTEAFF; CDR3nt: TGTGCCAGCAGTTACCCGCCCGGGACACCTAACACTGAAGCTTTCTTT; d_gene: -; v_gene: TRBV6-5; j_gene: TRBJ1-1; abundance: -
CDR3aa: CASSQDSGTLGDTIYF; CDR3nt: TGCGCCAGCAGCCAAGATTCAGGGACCCTCGGGGACACCATATATTTT; d_gene: -; v_gene: TRBV4-1; j_gene: TRBJ1-3; abundance: -
CDR3aa: CASSFRTGNSGANVLTF; CDR3nt: TGTGCCAGCAGCTTCCGGACAGGGAACTCTGGGGCCAACGTCCTGACTTTC; d_gene: TRBD1; v_gene: TRBV13; j_gene: TRBJ2-6; abundance: -
CDR3aa: CASSLAAEKLFF; CDR3nt: TGTGCCAGCAGCTTAGCGGCCGAAAAACTGTTTTTT; d_gene: -; v_gene: TRBV7-9; j_gene: TRBJ1-4; abundance: -
CDR3aa: CASSLERGYNQPQHF; CDR3nt: TGTGCCAGCAGTCTGGAACGGGGATACAATCAGCCCCAGCATTTT; d_gene: -; v_gene: TRBV6-6; j_gene: TRBJ1-5; abundance: -
CDR3aa: CASSPEASGLGYEQYF; CDR3nt: TGTGCCAGCAGCCCCGAGGCCAGCGGGCTGGGCTACGAGCAGTACTTC; d_gene: -; v_gene: TRBV7-2; j_gene: TRBJ2-7; abundance: -
CDR3aa: CASSLWTGNTDTQYF; CDR3nt: TGTGCCAGCAGCCTATGGACAGGGAACACAGATACGCAGTATTTT; d_gene: TRBD1; v_gene: TRBV5-5; j_gene: TRBJ2-3; abundance: -
CDR3aa: CATTTTLVYNEQFF; CDR3nt: TGTGCCACCACTACTACCTTAGTCTACAATGAGCAGTTCTTC; d_gene: -; v_gene: TRBV7-8; j_gene: TRBJ2-1; abundance: -
CDR3aa: CASSAGPRGYEQYF; CDR3nt: TGTGCCAGTAGTGCGGGACCCCGCGGCTACGAGCAGTACTTC; d_gene: -; v_gene: TRBV19; j_gene: TRBJ2-7; abundance: -
CDR3aa: CAWSIDGSEQYF; CDR3nt: TGTGCCTGGAGTATAGATGGTAGCGAGCAGTACTTC; d_gene: -; v_gene: TRBV30; j_gene: TRBJ2-7; abundance: once